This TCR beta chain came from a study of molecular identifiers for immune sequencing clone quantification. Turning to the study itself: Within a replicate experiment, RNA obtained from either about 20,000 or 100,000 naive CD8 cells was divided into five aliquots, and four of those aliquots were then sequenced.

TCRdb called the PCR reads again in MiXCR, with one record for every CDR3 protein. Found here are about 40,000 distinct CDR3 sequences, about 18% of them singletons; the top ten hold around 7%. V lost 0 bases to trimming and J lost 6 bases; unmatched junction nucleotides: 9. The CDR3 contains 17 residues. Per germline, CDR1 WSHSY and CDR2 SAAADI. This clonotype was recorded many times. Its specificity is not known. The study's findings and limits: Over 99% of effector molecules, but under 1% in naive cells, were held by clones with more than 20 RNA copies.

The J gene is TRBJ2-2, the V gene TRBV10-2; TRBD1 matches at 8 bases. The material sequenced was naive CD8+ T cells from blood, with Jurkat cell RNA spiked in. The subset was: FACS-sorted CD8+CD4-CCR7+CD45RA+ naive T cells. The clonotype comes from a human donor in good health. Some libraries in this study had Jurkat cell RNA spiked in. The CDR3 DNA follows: TGCGCCAGCAGTGAGTCAGGGACAGGTGTTAGGCCCGGGGAGCTGTTTTTT. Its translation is CASSESGTGVRPGELFF.